The rows below give T cell receptor beta chains drawn from one sample of a study of T-cell reconstitution after alpha-beta-depleted transplantation in children. TCRdb re-called the PCR reads through MiXCR, storing one row per CDR3 protein. This sample has just under 150,000 distinct CDR3 sequences; about 8.8% occur once, and the top ten carry around 18%. This specimen was PBMCs, mostly from graft donor cells, taken 180 days after TCRalphabeta/CD19-depleted stem cell transplant. Receptors originate from a female patient between 2 and 15 years old who had a stem cell transplant for congenital amegakaryocytic thrombocytopenia, so the T cells may come from the graft donor. Both conserved end residues are trimmed from each CDR3. Only some rows state a clone size, as once, few, many or a class for expanded clones.

-	TRBV27	TRBJ2-7	ASSLWGTGSVEQY
many	TRBV27	TRBJ2-5	ASSRSGTEETQY
many	TRBV20-1	TRBJ2-1	SARVRTSGSYEQF
few	TRBV7-8	TRBJ1-5	ASSFNHWQGGNQPQH
many	TRBV12-3/TRBV12-4	TRBJ2-6	ASSLEPPANVLT
many	TRBV10-3	TRBJ1-6	AISESTVKGSPLH
many	TRBV5-1	TRBJ2-3	ASSKARLDTDTQY
many	TRBV15	TRBJ2-3	ATSSRLAGADTQY
many	TRBV20-1	TRBJ2-7	SAEKTGATYEQY
few	TRBV12-3/TRBV12-4	TRBJ1-1	ASSSSQYEAF